Below, 23 T cell receptor beta chains from the same sample are listed, as sequenced in a study of cytomegalovirus exposure and HLA in healthy donors. It was with 60 Vbeta and 13 Jbeta primers that the PCR ran. The repertoire was sequenced with immunoSEQ multiplex PCR; TCRdb's copy has only in-frame clones and lacks some. The sample has roughly 130,000 clones; about four fifths are singletons. What was sequenced was PBMCs. These receptors were taken from a woman in her thirties or forties in good health and CMV-seronegative.

The chain uses TRBV29-1 and TRBJ1-1; TRBD1 might be the D (6 bases). The CDR3 has 12 amino acids. Germline values: CDR1 SQVTM, CDR2 ANQGSEA. V lost 5 bases to trimming and J lost 2 bases, with 9 bases between them. The CDR3 here is CSVRTVNTEAFF. The CDR3 DNA follows: TGCAGCGTTCGGACAGTTAACACTGAAGCTTTCTTT.

The genes are TRBV9 and TRBJ2-6; 8 bases match TRBD1. Trimming took 3 bases from V and 2 from J; bases not matched to a gene: 7. Germline CDR1 and CDR2: SGDLS and YYNGEE. The CDR3 has 17 amino acids. This CDR3 reads CASSAGQGPAGANVLTF. In DNA, the CDR3 is TGTGCCAGCAGCGCTGGACAGGGTCCTGCTGGGGCCAACGTCCTGACTTTC.

The genes are TRBV7-9 and TRBJ1-4; perhaps TRBD1 as D (6 bases). V lost 1 base and J lost 14, with 17 bases in between. CDR3 length: 14 amino acids. The germline V gene encodes CDR1 SEHNR and CDR2 FQNEAQ (reference sequence). The CDR3, as DNA: TGTGCCAGCAGCTTAGGCGCGGGGGCCGGTAAGCTGTTTTTT. Its translation is CASSLGAGAGKLFF.

In nucleotides, the CDR3 is TGTGCCATCAGTGATCTGGGAGGTCGGCAAGAGACCCAGTACTTC. Its protein product is CAISDLGGRQETQYF. The genes are TRBV10-3 and TRBJ2-5, with D perhaps TRBD2 (6 bases). Germline CDR1 reads ENHRY; CDR2 reads SYGVKD. CDR3 size: 15 residues. V was trimmed by 3 bases and J by 2 bases, leaving 13 bases between them.

This clone appeared a single time. Other DNA sequences from this sample encode an identical CDR3 as well. V is TRBV9 and J is TRBJ2-5; possibly TRBD2 for D (7 bases). Per the germline V gene, CDR1 is SGDLS and CDR2 is YYNGEE. The CDR3 contains 14 residues. The ends were cut back, 4 bases at V and 5 bases at J, with 15 bases in the middle. DNA for the CDR3: TGTGCCAGCAGCCCCCCCGGGGGGCGGGAGACCCAGTACTTC. Translated: CASSPPGGRETQYF.

The chain recombines TRBV6-5 with TRBJ2-7; 8 nucleotides match TRBD1. Germline assignment: CDR1 MNHEY and CDR2 SVGAGI. The CDR3 length is 14 residues. The J segment lost 4 bases and the V segment lost 4 bases, leaving 6 bases of the junction unmatched. CDR3 loop: CASSWGQAHYEQYF. For the CDR3, the DNA is TGTGCCAGCAGTTGGGGACAGGCCCATTACGAGCAGTACTTC.

V and J are TRBV7-3 and TRBJ2-7, with D unresolved. CDR3 size: 13 residues. Germline V gene data show CDR1 as SGHTA and CDR2 as FQGTGA. V dropped 4 bases and J dropped 6 bases, with 13 bases sitting between them. CDR3 region: CASSSGPTGEQYF. The CDR3 DNA reads as TGTGCCAGCAGCTCCGGTCCCACGGGCGAGCAGTACTTC.

The CDR3 DNA follows: TGCGCCAGCAGCCAAGGCCCAGGGGATAGTCAGCCCCAGCATTTT. Translation: CASSQGPGDSQPQHF. The chain combines TRBV4-1 with TRBJ1-5, with D tentatively TRBD1 (6 bases). Germline assignment: CDR1 MGHRA and CDR2 YSYEKL. Trimming shortened V by 1 base and J by 6 bases, and 13 bases separated the two germline ends. The CDR3 contains 15 residues.

The chain employs TRBV7-8 and TRBJ2-7; no clear D gene. Per germline, CDR1 SGHVS and CDR2 FQNEAQ. The CDR3 is 15 residues long. With 1 base removed from V and 0 bases from J, the gap between germline ends came to 10 bases. The DNA of the CDR3 is TGTGCCAGCAGCTTAGAACGGTCGCCCTCCTACGAGCAGTACTTC. It is translated as CASSLERSPSYEQYF.

V is TRBV2 and J is TRBJ2-1; D might be TRBD1 (6 bases). V lost 8 bases and J lost 3, with 14 bases in between. The CDR3 length is 14 residues. Germline CDR1 and CDR2: SNHLY and FYNNEI. CDR3 in DNA: TGTGCCAGCCGACACAGGGAGAACTACAATGAGCAGTTCTTC. Translating gives CASRHRENYNEQFF.

The chain links TRBV4-1 to TRBJ2-3; D unresolved. CDR1 MGHRA and CDR2 YSYEKL come from the germline V gene. The CDR3 is 15 residues long. Trimming cost V 1 base and J 4 bases, with 12 bases left between them. The CDR3 spells CASSQGPRGPDTQYF. The CDR3 bases are TGCGCCAGCAGCCAAGGTCCTCGTGGGCCAGATACGCAGTATTTT.

This chain joins TRBV28 and TRBJ2-5, with D maybe TRBD2 (7 bases). This CDR3 is 14 amino acids long. The germline V gene encodes CDR1 MDHEN and CDR2 SYDVKM. Trimming left V 7 bases short and J 1 base short, with 13 bases between. Here the CDR3 DNA reads TGTGCCAGCATCATTCGGGGGGCCCAAGAGACCCAGTACTTC. Its protein product is CASIIRGAQETQYF.

The genes are TRBV9 and TRBJ2-3; D ambiguous. The V end was cut by 3 bases, the J end by 3 bases, with 20 bases between. Per the germline V gene, CDR1 is SGDLS and CDR2 is YYNGEE. This CDR3 spans 17 amino acids. CDR3 nucleotide sequence: TGTGCCAGCAGCGACCCATTTGGGCAAGCAGAAACAGATACGCAGTATTTT. Amino acid sequence: CASSDPFGQAETDTQYF.

The chain carries TRBV29-1 and TRBJ2-1; D remains unclear. Trimming took off 6 bases at V and 3 bases at J, with 9 bases between the two ends. CDR1 is SQVTM and CDR2 is ANQGSEA in the germline V gene. This CDR3 is built from 12 residues. CDR3 loop: CSVMYSYNEQFF. Written as DNA, the CDR3 is TGCAGCGTAATGTACAGCTACAATGAGCAGTTCTTC.

For this clone: The sample holds other DNA sequences that translate to the same CDR3. The rearrangement uses TRBV5-8 and TRBJ2-7; perhaps TRBD1 as D (6 bases). Trimming removed 0 bases from V and 5 bases from J, with 9 bases in between. Germline V CDR1 and CDR2: SGHTS, YDEGEE. This CDR3 is built from 13 residues. The CDR3 loop is CASSLAGGDEQYF. The CDR3 coding sequence is TGTGCCAGCAGCTTGGCTGGGGGCGACGAGCAGTACTTC. The full variable domain, rest sourced from reference TRBV5-8 and TRBJ2-7, is EAGVTQSPTHLIKTRGQQATLRCSPISGHTSVYWYQQALGLGLQFLLWYDEGEERNRGNFPPRFSGRQFPNYSSELNVNALELEDSALYLCASSLAGGDEQYFGPGTRLTVT.

The chain links TRBV5-1 to TRBJ2-7; the D gene is possibly TRBD1 (6 bases). The CDR3 spans 15 residues. CDR1 and CDR2 (germline): SGHRS, YFSETQ. V was cut by 3 bases and J by 6 bases, with 19 bases left in between. The CDR3 reads CASSWGQGSLGEQYF. The CDR3, as DNA: TGCGCCAGCAGCTGGGGGCAGGGGTCCCTCGGCGAGCAGTACTTC.

The chain carries TRBV7-8 and TRBJ1-1, with 7 bases aligning to TRBD1. The CDR3 covers 14 residues. V lost 5 bases to trimming and J lost 6 bases; unmatched junction nucleotides: 9. CDR1 SGHVS and CDR2 FQNEAQ come from the germline V gene. The CDR3: CASSPTGLFAEAFF. CDR3 nucleotide sequence: TGTGCCAGCAGCCCGACAGGGCTCTTCGCTGAAGCTTTCTTT.

This chain joins TRBV5-4 and TRBJ2-7; 13 bases align to TRBD2. The CDR3 is 15 amino acids. Trimming at V came to 2 bases and at J to 7 bases, leaving 6 bases not matched to a gene. CDR1 is SGHNT, CDR2 YYREEE, per germline (reference sequence). CDR3 DNA: TGTGCCAGCAGCTTAACTAGCGGGGGGGCAGGAGAGCAGTACTTC. This sequence encodes CASSLTSGGAGEQYF.

The rearrangement uses TRBV5-1 and TRBJ1-4; 7 bases are shared with TRBD1. J gave up 6 bases and V 4 bases, and 12 bases lay outside the gene matches. This CDR3 spans 16 amino acids. Germline V gene lookup returns CDR1 SGHRS and CDR2 YFSETQ. The CDR3 DNA reads TGCGCCAGCAGCATCGACTTGACAGGGACGGATGAAAAACTGTTTTTT. This translates into CASSIDLTGTDEKLFF.

This chain connects TRBV5-1 to TRBJ2-5, with 9 bases matching TRBD1. Germline V lookup: CDR1 SGHRS, CDR2 YFSETQ. The CDR3 extends over 16 amino acids. J was trimmed by 3 bases and V by 3 bases; bases with no gene match: 9. Here the CDR3 reads CASSSDLTGGEETQYF. CDR3 DNA sequence: TGCGCCAGCAGCTCCGACCTCACAGGGGGCGAAGAGACCCAGTACTTC.

This clone was observed a handful of times. The chain uses TRBV23-1 and TRBJ2-5; TRBD2 aligns across 9 bases. TRBV23-1 belongs to the ORF category, with a function that is uncertain. J lost 12 bases, V lost 4 bases, and 18 bases had no gene match. This CDR3 is built from 16 residues. This chain's CDR3 is CASSRTFWLAGPPKYF. For the CDR3, the DNA is TGCGCCAGCAGTCGGACGTTTTGGCTAGCGGGGCCCCCGAAGTACTTC.

The table lists this clone with a count of one. CDR3 region: CASSISRYGTGRDGYTF. The CDR3 DNA follows: TGTGCCAGTAGTATAAGTCGCTACGGGACAGGGCGGGATGGCTACACCTTC. The chain carries TRBV19 and TRBJ1-2; 9 nucleotides match TRBD1. Per germline, CDR1 LNHDA and CDR2 SQIVND (reference sequence). J gave up 6 bases and V 2 bases, and 13 bases lay outside the gene matches. This CDR3 contains 17 residues.

This rearrangement joins TRBV4-1 to TRBJ2-6; D not resolved. Trimming cost V 2 bases and J 0 bases, with 11 bases left between them. The CDR3 is 17 amino acids. Germline V gene lookup returns CDR1 MGHRA and CDR2 YSYEKL. CDR3 in amino acids: CASSQMVRGSGANVLTF. The CDR3 DNA is TGCGCCAGCAGCCAAATGGTTCGAGGCTCTGGGGCCAACGTCCTGACTTTC.